This TCR beta chain was identified during a study of shared clonotypes between healthy human individuals. Per the germline V gene, CDR1 is SGHAT and CDR2 is FQNNGV. The CDR3 sequence is 13 residues long. Trimming left V 3 bases short and J 5 bases short, with 5 bases between. There were no recent acute infections or vaccinations among the donors, who were healthy HIV-negative adults. Deep-level assay runs were performed. Unsorted PBMC replicate PCRs used 300 to 350 ng DNA, approximately 29,000 T cell genomes. Method: immunoSEQ multiplex PCR; TCRdb's copy keeps in-frame clones and lacks some. The sample consists of about 490,000 clones, about 80% of them appearing once.

What was sequenced was PBMCs. The rearrangement joins TRBV11-2 to TRBJ1-6; D is perhaps TRBD1 (5 bases). The clonotype originates from a woman aged 35 to 49 in good health. Some clones in this sample may be carry-over from other donors' samples. The CDR3 protein is CASSLTDNSPLHF. In DNA, the CDR3 is TGTGCCAGCAGCTTGACAGATAATTCACCCCTCCACTTT.